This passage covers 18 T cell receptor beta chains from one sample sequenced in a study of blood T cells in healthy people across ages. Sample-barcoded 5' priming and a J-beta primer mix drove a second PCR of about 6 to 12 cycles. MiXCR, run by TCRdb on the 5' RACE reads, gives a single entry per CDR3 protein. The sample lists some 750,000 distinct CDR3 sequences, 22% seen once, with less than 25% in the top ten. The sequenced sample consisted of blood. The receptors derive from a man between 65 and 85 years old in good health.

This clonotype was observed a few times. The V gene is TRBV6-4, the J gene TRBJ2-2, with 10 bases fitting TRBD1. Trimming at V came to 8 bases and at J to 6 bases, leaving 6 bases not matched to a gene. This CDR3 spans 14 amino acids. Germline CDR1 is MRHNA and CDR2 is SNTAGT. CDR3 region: CASRQGQGSGELFF. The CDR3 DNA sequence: TGTGCCAGCCGCCAGGGACAGGGGTCCGGGGAGCTGTTTTTT.

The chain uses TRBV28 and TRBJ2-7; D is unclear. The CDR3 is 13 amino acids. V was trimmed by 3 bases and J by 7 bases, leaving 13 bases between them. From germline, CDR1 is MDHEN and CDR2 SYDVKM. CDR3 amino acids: CASSLGDRWEQYF. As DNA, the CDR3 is TGTGCCAGCAGTTTGGGTGACCGCTGGGAGCAGTACTTC.

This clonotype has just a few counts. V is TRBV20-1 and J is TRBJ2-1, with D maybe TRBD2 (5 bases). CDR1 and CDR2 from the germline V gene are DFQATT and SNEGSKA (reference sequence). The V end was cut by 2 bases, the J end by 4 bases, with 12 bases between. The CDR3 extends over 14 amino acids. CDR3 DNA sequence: TGCAGTGCTAGATCTCTAGGGAGATACAATGAGCAGTTCTTC. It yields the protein CSARSLGRYNEQFF.

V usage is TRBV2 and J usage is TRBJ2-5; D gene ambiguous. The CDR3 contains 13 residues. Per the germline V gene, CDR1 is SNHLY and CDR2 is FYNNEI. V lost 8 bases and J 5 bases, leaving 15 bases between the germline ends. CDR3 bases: TGTGCCAGCGGGTTGATAGGGAAGGAGACCCAGTACTTC. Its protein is CASGLIGKETQYF.

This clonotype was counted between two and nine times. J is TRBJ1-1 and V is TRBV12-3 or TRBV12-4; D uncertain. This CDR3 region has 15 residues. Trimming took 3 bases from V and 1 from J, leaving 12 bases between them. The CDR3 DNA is TGTGCCAGCAGTTTTTCTCACATCGGGAACACTGAAGCTTTCTTT. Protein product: CASSFSHIGNTEAFF.

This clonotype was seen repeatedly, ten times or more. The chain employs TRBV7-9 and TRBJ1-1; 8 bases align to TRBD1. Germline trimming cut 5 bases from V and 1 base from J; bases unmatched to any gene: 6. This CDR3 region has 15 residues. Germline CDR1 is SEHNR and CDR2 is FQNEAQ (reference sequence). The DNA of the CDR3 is TGTGCCAGCAGCGACCGAGACAGGGGGAACACTGAAGCTTTCTTT. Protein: CASSDRDRGNTEAFF.

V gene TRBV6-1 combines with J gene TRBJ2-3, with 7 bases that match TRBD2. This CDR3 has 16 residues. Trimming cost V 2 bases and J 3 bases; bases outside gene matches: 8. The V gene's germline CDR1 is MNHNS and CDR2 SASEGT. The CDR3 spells CASSERRLGGTDTQYF. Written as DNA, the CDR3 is TGTGCCAGCAGTGAAAGGCGACTGGGGGGGACAGATACGCAGTATTTT.

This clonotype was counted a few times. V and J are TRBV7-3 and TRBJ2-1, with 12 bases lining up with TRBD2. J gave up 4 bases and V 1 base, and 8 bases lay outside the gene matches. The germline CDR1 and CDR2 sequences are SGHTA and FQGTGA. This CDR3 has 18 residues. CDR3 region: CASSLNPPLAGGYNEQFF. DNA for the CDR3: TGTGCCAGCAGCTTAAATCCCCCACTAGCGGGGGGATACAATGAGCAGTTCTTC.

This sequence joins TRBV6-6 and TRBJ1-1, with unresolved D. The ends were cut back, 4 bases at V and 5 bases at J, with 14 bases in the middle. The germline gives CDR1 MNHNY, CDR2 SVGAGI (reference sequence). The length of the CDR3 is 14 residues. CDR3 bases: TGTGCCAGCAGTTTAGGGTCTGGGGAAACTGAAGCTTTCTTT. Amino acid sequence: CASSLGSGETEAFF.

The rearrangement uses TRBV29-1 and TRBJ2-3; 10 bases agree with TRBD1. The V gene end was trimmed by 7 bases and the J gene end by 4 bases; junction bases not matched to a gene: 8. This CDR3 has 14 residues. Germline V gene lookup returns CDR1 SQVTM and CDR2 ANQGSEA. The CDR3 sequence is CSAQLGTGADTQYF. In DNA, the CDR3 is TGCAGCGCCCAATTAGGGACAGGGGCAGATACGCAGTATTTT.

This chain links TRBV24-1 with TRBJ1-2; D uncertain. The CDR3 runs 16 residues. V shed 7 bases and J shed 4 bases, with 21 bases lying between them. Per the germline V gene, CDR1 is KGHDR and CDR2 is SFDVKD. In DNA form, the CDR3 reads TGTGCCACCAGGCCGGGCCCCTTTCAAGAGGGCTATGGCTACACCTTC. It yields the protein CATRPGPFQEGYGYTF.

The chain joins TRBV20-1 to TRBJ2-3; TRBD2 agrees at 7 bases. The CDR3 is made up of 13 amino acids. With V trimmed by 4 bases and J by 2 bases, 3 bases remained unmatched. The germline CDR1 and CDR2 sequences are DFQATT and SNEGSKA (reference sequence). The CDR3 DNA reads TGCAGTGCTACGGCGGGGGTCACAGATACGCAGTATTTT. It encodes CSATAGVTDTQYF.

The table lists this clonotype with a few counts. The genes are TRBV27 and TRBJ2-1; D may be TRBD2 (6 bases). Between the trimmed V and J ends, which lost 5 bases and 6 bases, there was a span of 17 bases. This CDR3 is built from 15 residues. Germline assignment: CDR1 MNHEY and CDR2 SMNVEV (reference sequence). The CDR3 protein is CASSQRLVPGNEQFF. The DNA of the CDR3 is TGTGCCAGCAGTCAGAGACTAGTGCCTGGCAATGAGCAGTTCTTC.

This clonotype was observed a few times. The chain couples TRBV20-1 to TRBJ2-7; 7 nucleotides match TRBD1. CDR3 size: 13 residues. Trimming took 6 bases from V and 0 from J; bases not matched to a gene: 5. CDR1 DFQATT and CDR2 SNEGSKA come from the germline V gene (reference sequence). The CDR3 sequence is CSAKRDSSYEQYF. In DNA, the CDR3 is TGCAGTGCGAAACGGGACAGCTCCTACGAGCAGTACTTC.

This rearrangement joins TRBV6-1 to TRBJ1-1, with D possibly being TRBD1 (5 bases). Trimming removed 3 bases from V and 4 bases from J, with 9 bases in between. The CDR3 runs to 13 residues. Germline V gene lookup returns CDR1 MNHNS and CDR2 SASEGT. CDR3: CASSDGDFTEAFF. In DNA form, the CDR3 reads TGTGCCAGCAGTGACGGGGACTTCACTGAAGCTTTCTTT.

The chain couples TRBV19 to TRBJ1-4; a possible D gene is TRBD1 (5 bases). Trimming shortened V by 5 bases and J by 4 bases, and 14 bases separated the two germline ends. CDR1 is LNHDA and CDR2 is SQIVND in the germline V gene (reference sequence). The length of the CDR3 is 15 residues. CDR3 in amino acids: CASSVTGRNNEKLFF. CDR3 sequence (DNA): TGTGCCAGTAGTGTGACGGGACGGAATAATGAAAAACTGTTTTTT.

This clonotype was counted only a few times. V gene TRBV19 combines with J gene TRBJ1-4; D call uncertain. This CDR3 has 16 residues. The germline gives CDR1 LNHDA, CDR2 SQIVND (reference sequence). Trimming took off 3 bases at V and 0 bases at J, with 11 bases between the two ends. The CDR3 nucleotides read TGTGCCAGTAGTATGGGAGGGATTGCAACTAATGAAAAACTGTTTTTT. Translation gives CASSMGGIATNEKLFF.

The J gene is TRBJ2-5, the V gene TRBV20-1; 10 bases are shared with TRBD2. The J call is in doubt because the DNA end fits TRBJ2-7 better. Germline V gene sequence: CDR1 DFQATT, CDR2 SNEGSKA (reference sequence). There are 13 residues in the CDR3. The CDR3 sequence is CSARSASGSEQYV. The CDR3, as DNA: TGCAGTGCTAGGTCGGCTAGCGGGAGCGAGCAGTACGTC.